Following are 12 T cell receptor beta chains from one sample sequenced in a study of blood T cell repertoires in COVID-19. The assay was immunoSEQ multiplex PCR, and TCRdb's table has in-frame clones only and misses some. The table lists 190,000 or so clones, around 91% of them singletons. The sample taken for sequencing was peripheral blood. These receptors were taken from a man aged 50-60 years with acute or convalescent COVID-19.

This clone occurred once. This chain uses TRBV28 with TRBJ2-5; 13 positions agree with TRBD2. With 5 bases clipped from V and 2 bases from J, the junction kept 5 bases outside the gene matches. There are 16 residues in the CDR3. Germline V CDR1 and CDR2: MDHEN, SYDVKM. The CDR3 protein is CASSVGTSGIQETQYF. The DNA for the CDR3 is TGTGCCAGCAGTGTGGGGACTAGCGGGATTCAAGAGACCCAGTACTTC.

The rearrangement uses TRBV7-2 and TRBJ2-7, with D maybe TRBD1 (5 bases). CDR1 and CDR2 from the germline V gene are SGHTA and FQGNSA. The germline V and J ends were trimmed by 4 bases and 2 bases, with 9 bases remaining between them. This CDR3 region has 13 residues. The CDR3 DNA reads TGTGCCAGCAGCTCATGGGGCCCCTACGAGCAGTACGTC. Its translation is CASSSWGPYEQYV.

This rearrangement joins TRBV21-1 to TRBJ1-5; TRBD1, as called in the table, went unchecked against the DNA. TRBV21-1 represents a pseudogene. The CDR3 spans 14 residues. DNA for the CDR3: TGTGCCAGCAGCAAATTGACAGGGTCAGTGCCCCAGCATTTT. This codes for CASSKLTGSVPQHF.

CDR3 sequence: CASSRLAGFTDTQYF. The CDR3 DNA sequence: TGTGCCAGCAGTCGACTAGCGGGATTCACAGATACGCAGTATTTT. V and J are TRBV6-5 and TRBJ2-3, with 11 bases aligning to TRBD2. Germline V gene data show CDR1 as MNHEY and CDR2 as SVGAGI. V gave up 5 bases and J gave up 2 bases; unmatched junction bases: 3. The CDR3 is 15 amino acids.

The genes are TRBV6-2 or TRBV6-3 and TRBJ1-5, with D possibly TRBD1 on 5 matching bases. V lost 5 bases, J lost 2 bases, and 10 bases lay in between. Germline V lookup: CDR1 MNHEY, CDR2 SVGEGT. The CDR3 runs 14 residues. CDR3 sequence: CASSRTGGNQPQHF. Written as DNA, the CDR3 is TGTGCCAGCAGTCGGACGGGGGGCAATCAGCCCCAGCATTTT.

The chain has TRBV7-9 and TRBJ2-5, with D possibly being TRBD2 (7 bases). The germline V gene has CDR1 SEHNR and CDR2 FQNEAQ (reference sequence). The CDR3 consists of 16 residues. V was clipped by 3 bases and J by 9 bases, with 23 bases between them. CDR3 DNA: TGTGCCAGCAGCTTCGTAGGGGGGGTCCGCGCCGAGGCCCAGTACTTC. Translated, it gives CASSFVGGVRAEAQYF.

The genes are TRBV5-5 and TRBJ1-2; TRBD1 matches 8 bases. The germline V gene has CDR1 SGHKS and CDR2 YYEKEE (reference sequence). The ends lost 4 bases at V and 3 bases at J; junction bases unmatched: 8. CDR3 size: 15 residues. The CDR3 spells CASSISSGQDYGYTF. The CDR3 coding sequence is TGTGCCAGCAGCATCAGCTCGGGACAGGACTATGGCTACACCTTC.

J is TRBJ2-7 and V is TRBV5-1, with TRBD2 as a possible D gene (5 bases). CDR1 SGHRS and CDR2 YFSETQ come from the germline V gene. The CDR3 loop spans 14 amino acids. V lost 1 base to trimming and J lost 2 bases, with 10 bases between them. CDR3 nucleotides: TGCGCCAGCAGCTTGCGAGGGTCGCCCTACGAGCAGTACTTC. The encoded protein is CASSLRGSPYEQYF. Supplemented by reference TRBV5-1 and TRBJ2-7, the full variable domain reads KAGVTQTPRYLIKTRGQQVTLSCSPISGHRSVSWYQQTPGQGLQFLFEYFSETQRNKGNFPGRFSGRQFSNSRSEMNVSTLELGDSALYLCASSLRGSPYEQYFGPGTRLTVT.

The chain employs TRBV7-4 and TRBJ1-1; weak D call: TRBD1 (5 bases). The CDR3 extends over 15 amino acids. V was pared by 1 base and J by 4 bases, with 13 bases between. CDR1 is SGHVT and CDR2 is SQSDAQ in the germline V gene. CDR3 in amino acids: CASSLGFRVTTEAFF. The CDR3 DNA sequence: TGTGCCAGCAGCTTAGGTTTCAGGGTGACCACTGAAGCTTTCTTT.

V gene TRBV2 combines with J gene TRBJ2-1; 7 positions agree with TRBD1. V dropped 4 bases and J dropped 8; count of bases not matched to a gene: 8. The V gene's germline CDR1 is SNHLY and CDR2 FYNNEI. The CDR3 has 14 residues. The CDR3 DNA reads as TGTGCCAGCAGTGCGAGACAGGGTTCTTATGAGCAGTTCTTC. Residues: CASSARQGSYEQFF.

The chain joins TRBV18 to TRBJ2-1, with D possibly matching TRBD1 (6 bases). The ends were cut back, 0 bases at V and 0 bases at J, with 9 bases in the middle. The CDR3 is 16 amino acids. Germline V lookup: CDR1 KGHSH, CDR2 LQKENI. This CDR3 is CASSPPYRVSYNEQFF. CDR3 nucleotide sequence: TGTGCCAGCTCACCACCGTACAGGGTCTCCTACAATGAGCAGTTCTTC.

The chain combines TRBV28 with TRBJ1-2; no firm D call. Germline values: CDR1 MDHEN, CDR2 SYDVKM. Between the trimmed V and J ends, which lost 8 bases and 7 bases, there was a span of 23 bases. This CDR3 region has 15 residues. The CDR3 sequence is CASGSPGMDFFGYTF. The CDR3 region has the DNA TGTGCCAGCGGGTCGCCCGGCATGGACTTTTTTGGCTACACCTTC.